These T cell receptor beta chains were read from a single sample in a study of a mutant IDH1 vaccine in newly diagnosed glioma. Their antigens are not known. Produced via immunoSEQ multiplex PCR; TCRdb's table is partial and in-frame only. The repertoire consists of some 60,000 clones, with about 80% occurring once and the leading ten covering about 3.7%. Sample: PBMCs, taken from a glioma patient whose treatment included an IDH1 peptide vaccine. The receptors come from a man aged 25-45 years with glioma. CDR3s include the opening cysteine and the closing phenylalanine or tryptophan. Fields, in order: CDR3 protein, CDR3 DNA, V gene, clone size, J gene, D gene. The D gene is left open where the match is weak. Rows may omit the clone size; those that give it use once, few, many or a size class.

cdr3_aa: CASSISGGNQPQHF; cdr3_nt: TGTGCCAGTAGTATATCGGGCGGCAATCAGCCCCAGCATTTT; v_call: TRBV19; clone_size: -; j_call: TRBJ1-5; d_call: -
cdr3_aa: CASSVGVGVSYEQYF; cdr3_nt: TGTGCCAGCAGCGTAGGTGTGGGAGTTTCCTACGAGCAGTACTTC; v_call: TRBV9; clone_size: -; j_call: TRBJ2-7; d_call: -
cdr3_aa: CASLPGVSATDTQYF; cdr3_nt: TGTGCCAGCTTACCGGGGGTCAGCGCCACAGATACGCAGTATTTT; v_call: TRBV7-9; clone_size: -; j_call: TRBJ2-3; d_call: -
cdr3_aa: CASSLWGSNTEAFF; cdr3_nt: TGTGCCAGCAGTTTGTGGGGCTCGAACACTGAAGCTTTCTTT; v_call: TRBV27; clone_size: -; j_call: TRBJ1-1; d_call: -
cdr3_aa: CASSQDRTFNEQFF; cdr3_nt: TGCGCCAGCAGCCAAGATCGGACTTTCAATGAGCAGTTCTTC; v_call: TRBV4-3; clone_size: -; j_call: TRBJ2-1; d_call: -
cdr3_aa: CASRGTGTVAFF; cdr3_nt: TGTGCCAGCAGGGGGACAGGGACGGTTGCGTTCTTC; v_call: TRBV2; clone_size: few; j_call: TRBJ2-1; d_call: TRBD1
cdr3_aa: CASSPGGSNSGNTIYF; cdr3_nt: TGTGCCAGCAGCCCTGGGGGGTCAAACTCTGGAAACACCATATATTTT; v_call: TRBV5-4; clone_size: -; j_call: TRBJ1-3; d_call: -
cdr3_aa: CASKAHLVNTGELFF; cdr3_nt: TGCGCCAGCAAAGCCCACCTCGTGAACACCGGGGAGCTGTTTTTT; v_call: TRBV4-1; clone_size: -; j_call: TRBJ2-2; d_call: -
cdr3_aa: CASSLARESEAFF; cdr3_nt: TGTGCCAGCAGCTTAGCAAGGGAATCTGAAGCTTTCTTT; v_call: TRBV7-2; clone_size: few; j_call: TRBJ1-1; d_call: -
cdr3_aa: CASSLSQASGRVAQYF; cdr3_nt: TGTGCCAGCAGCTTAAGCCAGGCTAGCGGGAGGGTGGCGCAGTACTTC; v_call: TRBV11-2; clone_size: -; j_call: TRBJ2-7; d_call: TRBD2
cdr3_aa: CASSAGLTGELFF; cdr3_nt: TGCGCCAGCAGCGCCGGGTTGACCGGGGAGCTGTTTTTT; v_call: TRBV5-1; clone_size: -; j_call: TRBJ2-2; d_call: -
cdr3_aa: CASSEGQGTRGYTF; cdr3_nt: TGTGCCAGCAGTGAAGGTCAGGGGACTCGTGGCTACACCTTC; v_call: TRBV6-1; clone_size: -; j_call: TRBJ1-2; d_call: -
cdr3_aa: CASSQEERGYTF; cdr3_nt: TGCGCCAGCAGCCAAGAGGAACGAGGCTACACCTTC; v_call: TRBV4-3; clone_size: -; j_call: TRBJ1-2; d_call: -
cdr3_aa: CASSDSGGKEINEQFF; cdr3_nt: TGTGCCAGCAGTGACAGCGGGGGTAAGGAAATCAATGAGCAGTTCTTC; v_call: TRBV6-4; clone_size: -; j_call: TRBJ2-1; d_call: TRBD2
cdr3_aa: CASSQPANYGYTF; cdr3_nt: TGCGCCAGCAGCCAACCAGCTAACTATGGCTACACCTTC; v_call: TRBV4-1; clone_size: few; j_call: TRBJ1-2; d_call: -
cdr3_aa: CASSSRGLNTDTQYF; cdr3_nt: TGTGCCAGCAGCTCGAGGGGTCTGAACACAGATACGCAGTATTTT; v_call: TRBV7-2; clone_size: once; j_call: TRBJ2-3; d_call: -
cdr3_aa: CASSATGLSNQPQHF; cdr3_nt: TGTGCCAGCAGCGCGACGGGACTTAGCAATCAGCCCCAGCATTTT; v_call: TRBV7-2; clone_size: -; j_call: TRBJ1-5; d_call: -
cdr3_aa: CASSLPARTGDQPQHF; cdr3_nt: TGTGCCAGCAGTTTACCTGCGAGGACAGGGGATCAGCCCCAGCATTTT; v_call: TRBV28; clone_size: -; j_call: TRBJ1-5; d_call: TRBD1
cdr3_aa: CASSFGTLANYGYTF; cdr3_nt: TGTGCCAGCAGCTTCGGTACCCTTGCTAACTATGGCTACACCTTC; v_call: TRBV7-8; clone_size: -; j_call: TRBJ1-2; d_call: -
cdr3_aa: CASSRTGDHEQYF; cdr3_nt: TGTGCCAGCAGTCGGACAGGGGACCACGAGCAGTACTTC; v_call: TRBV28; clone_size: -; j_call: TRBJ2-7; d_call: TRBD1
cdr3_aa: CASSTTEYAEQFF; cdr3_nt: TGTGCCAGTAGTACTACTGAGTATGCTGAGCAGTTCTTC; v_call: TRBV19; clone_size: -; j_call: TRBJ2-1; d_call: -
cdr3_aa: CASSLVRSNTGELFF; cdr3_nt: TGTGCCAGCAGTTTGGTCAGATCGAACACCGGGGAGCTGTTTTTT; v_call: TRBV2; clone_size: -; j_call: TRBJ2-2; d_call: -
cdr3_aa: CASSLDGLHSEGYTF; cdr3_nt: TGTGCCAGCAGCTTAGATGGGCTACATAGTGAGGGCTACACCTTC; v_call: TRBV7-9; clone_size: -; j_call: TRBJ1-2; d_call: -
cdr3_aa: CASSPGGGNLNSPLHF; cdr3_nt: TGCGCCAGCAGCCCAGGAGGGGGAAACCTTAATTCACCCCTCCACTTT; v_call: TRBV4-1; clone_size: -; j_call: TRBJ1-6; d_call: -
cdr3_aa: CAWSSTLLDQPQHF; cdr3_nt: TGTGCCTGGAGTTCGACCCTCCTGGACCAGCCCCAGCATTTT; v_call: TRBV30; clone_size: few; j_call: TRBJ1-5; d_call: -
cdr3_aa: CASSPQGRVHEQYF; cdr3_nt: TGTGCCAGCAGCCCACAGGGGCGAGTTCACGAGCAGTACTTC; v_call: TRBV7-6; clone_size: few; j_call: TRBJ2-7; d_call: TRBD1
cdr3_aa: CASSMRLAGYEQFF; cdr3_nt: TGTGCCAGTAGTATGAGACTAGCGGGGTATGAGCAGTTCTTC; v_call: TRBV19; clone_size: -; j_call: TRBJ2-1; d_call: TRBD2
cdr3_aa: CASSYSYQGGYEQYF; cdr3_nt: TGTGCCAGCAGTTACTCGTATCAGGGGGGGTACGAGCAGTACTTC; v_call: TRBV6-5; clone_size: -; j_call: TRBJ2-7; d_call: -
cdr3_aa: CSARVEAQYF; cdr3_nt: TGCAGTGCTAGAGTGGAGGCCCAGTACTTC; v_call: TRBV20-1; clone_size: -; j_call: TRBJ2-5; d_call: -
cdr3_aa: CASSLDPNYGYTF; cdr3_nt: TGTGCCAGCAGCTTAGATCCTAACTATGGCTACACCTTC; v_call: TRBV7-8; clone_size: -; j_call: TRBJ1-2; d_call: -
cdr3_aa: CASSQLGLNEQFF; cdr3_nt: TGCGCCAGCAGCCAATTAGGACTGAATGAGCAGTTCTTC; v_call: TRBV5-1; clone_size: -; j_call: TRBJ2-1; d_call: -
cdr3_aa: CASSPGLAGGTDTQYF; cdr3_nt: TGCGCCAGCAGCCCCGGACTAGCGGGAGGCACAGATACGCAGTATTTT; v_call: TRBV5-1; clone_size: -; j_call: TRBJ2-3; d_call: TRBD2
cdr3_aa: CASNLPGDYGYTF; cdr3_nt: TGTGCCAGCAACCTCCCGGGGGACTATGGCTACACCTTC; v_call: TRBV5-4; clone_size: -; j_call: TRBJ1-2; d_call: -
cdr3_aa: CASSQGVGGRSYGYTF; cdr3_nt: TGCGCCAGCAGCCAGGGAGTGGGGGGGCGCAGCTATGGCTACACCTTC; v_call: TRBV4-3; clone_size: -; j_call: TRBJ1-2; d_call: -
cdr3_aa: CASSWGTSGAHEQFF; cdr3_nt: TGCGCCAGCAGCTGGGGAACTAGCGGGGCCCATGAGCAGTTCTTC; v_call: TRBV5-1; clone_size: once; j_call: TRBJ2-1; d_call: TRBD2
cdr3_aa: CASSTGPLSYEQYF; cdr3_nt: TGTGCCAGCAGCACGGGACCCCTCTCCTACGAGCAGTACTTC; v_call: TRBV2; clone_size: -; j_call: TRBJ2-7; d_call: -
cdr3_aa: CASSPSGNTIYF; cdr3_nt: TGTGCCAGCAGCCCCTCTGGAAACACCATATATTTT; v_call: TRBV4-2; clone_size: -; j_call: TRBJ1-3; d_call: -
cdr3_aa: CASSRGRGPYEQYF; cdr3_nt: TGTGCCAGCAGCCGTGGACGGGGTCCCTACGAGCAGTACTTC; v_call: TRBV7-6; clone_size: -; j_call: TRBJ2-7; d_call: -
cdr3_aa: CASSTWDFYNEQFF; cdr3_nt: TGCGCCAGCAGCACCTGGGACTTCTACAATGAGCAGTTCTTC; v_call: TRBV5-1; clone_size: once; j_call: TRBJ2-1; d_call: -
cdr3_aa: CASSGQGGFANEKLFF; cdr3_nt: TGTGCCAGCAGTGGACAGGGCGGTTTCGCTAATGAAAAACTGTTTTTT; v_call: TRBV2; clone_size: -; j_call: TRBJ1-4; d_call: TRBD1
cdr3_aa: CASSLGQQRGLWNEQFF; cdr3_nt: TGCGCCAGCAGCCTCGGCCAACAGCGGGGGCTCTGGAATGAGCAGTTCTTC; v_call: TRBV4-1; clone_size: once; j_call: TRBJ2-1; d_call: TRBD2
cdr3_aa: CASTLRAGRDTEAFF; cdr3_nt: TGCGCCAGCACCTTAAGGGCAGGGAGAGACACTGAAGCTTTCTTT; v_call: TRBV4-1; clone_size: once; j_call: TRBJ1-1; d_call: -
cdr3_aa: CASSLVGLQYF; cdr3_nt: TGTGCCAGCAGCTTAGTGGGCCTTCAATACTTC; v_call: TRBV7-8; clone_size: -; j_call: TRBJ2-7; d_call: -
cdr3_aa: CASSMGRDGTYEQYF; cdr3_nt: TGTGCCAGTAGTATGGGTAGGGACGGGACATACGAGCAGTACTTC; v_call: TRBV19; clone_size: -; j_call: TRBJ2-7; d_call: -
cdr3_aa: CASSYNRQVKEQYF; cdr3_nt: TGTGCCAGCAGCTATAATAGACAGGTAAAAGAGCAGTACTTC; v_call: TRBV7-2; clone_size: -; j_call: TRBJ2-7; d_call: -
cdr3_aa: CASSLGLYGYTF; cdr3_nt: TGTGCCAGCAGCTTAGGGCTCTATGGCTACACCTTC; v_call: TRBV7-9; clone_size: -; j_call: TRBJ1-2; d_call: -
cdr3_aa: CASSSDSPNEKLFF; cdr3_nt: TGTGCCAGCAGCTCGGACAGCCCTAATGAAAAACTGTTTTTT; v_call: TRBV11-1; clone_size: -; j_call: TRBJ1-4; d_call: -
cdr3_aa: CASSIRRGADLNQPQHF; cdr3_nt: TGTGCCAGTAGTATAAGGAGGGGGGCCGACCTCAATCAGCCCCAGCATTTT; v_call: TRBV19; clone_size: -; j_call: TRBJ1-5; d_call: -